A selection of T cell receptor beta chains follows, all from one sample in a study of cytomegalovirus exposure and HLA in healthy donors. Assay: immunoSEQ multiplex PCR; the TCRdb copy retains only in-frame clones and omits some. The profile shows about 190,000 clones, around 81% of them singletons. What was sequenced was PBMCs. Receptors were obtained from a woman aged 25-40 years in good health and CMV-seronegative. CDR3s include the opening cysteine and the closing phenylalanine or tryptophan. D genes are given only for firm matches. Clone size is shown for a subset of rows, as once, few, many or a class of expanded clone.

j_call,clone_size,d_call,v_call,cdr3_nt,cdr3_aa
TRBJ2-7,-,TRBD2,TRBV7-2,TGTGCCAGCAGTCTAGCGGGAGGGCCGAGCTACGAGCAGTACTTC,CASSLAGGPSYEQYF
TRBJ2-5,-,TRBD2,TRBV27,TGTGCCAGCAGTTCAATAGCGGGGGAGTACCAAGAGACCCAGTACTTC,CASSSIAGEYQETQYF
TRBJ2-7,-,TRBD1,TRBV5-1,TGCGCCAGCAGCGTAAGCCAGGGGGCCGAGCAGTACTTC,CASSVSQGAEQYF
TRBJ2-7,once,-,TRBV6-5,TGTGCCAGCAGCCTAGCTCGGACCTACGAGCAGTACTTC,CASSLARTYEQYF
TRBJ2-3,-,TRBD1,TRBV18,TGTGCCAGCTCACCTAGACAGGGGACAAGCACAGATACGCAGTATTTT,CASSPRQGTSTDTQYF
TRBJ2-7,-,-,TRBV28,TGTGCCAGCAGGCCTCGTGGGGCACCCTCCTACGAGCAGTACTTC,CASRPRGAPSYEQYF
TRBJ1-1,few,TRBD1,TRBV2,TGTGCCAGCAGGGGGGACAGGGGTGGGTCTTTCTTT,CASRGDRGGSFF
TRBJ1-2,few,-,TRBV5-6,TGTGCCAGCAGCTTGGCTGGGGCAGACTATGGCTACACCTTC,CASSLAGADYGYTF
TRBJ2-7,once,TRBD1,TRBV4-3,TGCGCCAGCAGACAAACACGGACAGGGGGAAACGAGCAGTACTTC,CASRQTRTGGNEQYF
TRBJ1-2,-,-,TRBV28,TGTGCCAGCAGTTTGTCTGACAGCTCCTATGGCTACACCTTC,CASSLSDSSYGYTF
TRBJ2-7,-,TRBD1,TRBV5-1,TGCGCCAGCAGTCAACAGGGGGGTAGCGAGCAGTACTTC,CASSQQGGSEQYF
TRBJ2-3,-,TRBD2,TRBV14,TGTGCCAGCAGCCAGCTTCCGGGAGGGCCAGATACGCAGTATTTT,CASSQLPGGPDTQYF
TRBJ1-1,few,TRBD1,TRBV5-4,TGCGCCAGCAGCCTATTATCAGGGGGATACACTGAAGCTTTCTTT,CASSLLSGGYTEAFF
TRBJ2-7,-,TRBD1,TRBV27,TGTGCCAGCAGTTTTGGGACAGGGGGCTACGAGCAGTACTTC,CASSFGTGGYEQYF
TRBJ1-2,-,-,TRBV28,TGTGCCAGCAGGCCCGGAGGGGGGGTGAGCTATGGCTACACCTTC,CASRPGGGVSYGYTF
TRBJ1-2,-,-,TRBV19,TGTGCCAGTAGTATGGGAGCGGGACACGGCTACACCTTC,CASSMGAGHGYTF
TRBJ2-1,-,TRBD1,TRBV19,TGTGCCAGTAGTACCCACGACAGGGGGACTTGGTTCTTC,CASSTHDRGTWFF
TRBJ2-2,-,-,TRBV5-5,TGTGCCAGCAGCTTGACTAGCTCCAACACCGGGGAGCTGTTTTTT,CASSLTSSNTGELFF
TRBJ2-5,-,TRBD1,TRBV29-1,TGCAGCGTTGTGATGGCAGGGGGCGCCCAAGAGACCCAGTACTTC,CSVVMAGGAQETQYF
TRBJ2-4,-,TRBD1,TRBV5-4,TGTGCCAGCAGCCCCGGACAGGGCCTTCTAGCCAAAAACATTCAGTACTTC,CASSPGQGLLAKNIQYF
TRBJ1-6,-,-,TRBV5-1,TGCGCCAGCAGCTTGGGCCGGGTATCTCATCCCATCTATAATTCACCCCTCCACTTT,CASSLGRVSHPIYNSPLHF
TRBJ1-3,-,TRBD1,TRBV9,TGTGCCAGCAGCGCGCCGGGACAGCCTTCCCCTGGAAACACCATATATTTT,CASSAPGQPSPGNTIYF
TRBJ2-3,-,TRBD2,TRBV7-9,TGTGCCAGCAGCTCGGGGACAGGGCTGGGACTAGCGGACACAGATACGCAGTATTTT,CASSSGTGLGLADTDTQYF
TRBJ2-7,-,-,TRBV27,TGTGCCAGCAGTTTATACCCAGGGCCGACCTACGAGCAGTACTTC,CASSLYPGPTYEQYF
TRBJ2-1,few,-,TRBV5-6,TGTGCCAGCAGCTTGGGAAGGACAGTCTACAATGAGCAGTTCTTC,CASSLGRTVYNEQFF
TRBJ2-3,-,TRBD2,TRBV19,TGTGCCAGTAGTGCCACCCTTACTAGCGGGGTCTCAGATACGCAGTATTTT,CASSATLTSGVSDTQYF
TRBJ1-3,-,TRBD1,TRBV5-4,TGTGCCAGCAGCGGGGCGGCGGGGGACAGGTCAACCATATATTTT,CASSGAAGDRSTIYF
TRBJ2-2,-,-,TRBV7-2,TGTGCCAGCAGCTTAGCGAAGACAGCCTCGACCGGGGAGCTGTTTTTT,CASSLAKTASTGELFF
TRBJ2-7,-,TRBD1,TRBV5-6,TGTGCCAGCAGCCTCCCGGGACAGGGGTACGAGCAGTACTTC,CASSLPGQGYEQYF
TRBJ2-3,-,TRBD1,TRBV6-6,TGTGCCAGCAGTTCACAGGGGGCAGGTGATACGCAGTATTTT,CASSSQGAGDTQYF
TRBJ2-7,-,TRBD1,TRBV9,TGTGCCAGCAGCGCCTCCGGGACAGGGGGCCCCTACGAGCAGTACTTC,CASSASGTGGPYEQYF
TRBJ1-3,-,-,TRBV5-6,TGTGCCAGCAGCCCACCGGCGGCGAGAGAAAGCACCATATATTTT,CASSPPAARESTIYF
TRBJ1-1,-,TRBD1,TRBV29-1,TGCAGCGTAACACAGGGGAAGAACACTGAAGCTTTCTTT,CSVTQGKNTEAFF
TRBJ1-1,few,TRBD1,TRBV4-3,TGCGCCAGCAGCACGGACAGGGCGAACAGAAACACTGAAGCTTTCTTT,CASSTDRANRNTEAFF
TRBJ2-5,-,TRBD1,TRBV7-9,TGTGCCAGCAGCCCCCGTCTTTCCCACGTGACAGGGGAAGAGACCCAGTACTTC,CASSPRLSHVTGEETQYF
TRBJ2-5,-,TRBD1,TRBV18,TGTGCCAGCTCACCCCCCGGGACAGGGACAGCGGCCCAGTACTTC,CASSPPGTGTAAQYF
TRBJ1-4,-,TRBD1,TRBV18,TGTGCCAGCTCACCAATACAGGGGGCCTCTGAAAAACTGTTTTTT,CASSPIQGASEKLFF
TRBJ2-5,-,TRBD2,TRBV11-3,TGTGCCAGCAGTCCCGGACTAGCGGGGGGGACCCAGTACTTC,CASSPGLAGGTQYF
TRBJ2-2,-,-,TRBV27,TGTGCCAGCAGTCTATCCGGTCAAGTCACCGGGGAGCTGTTTTTT,CASSLSGQVTGELFF
TRBJ2-6,once,-,TRBV27,TGTGCCAGCAGTTTAATTACAGGGCGGAACGGGGCCAACGTCCTGACTTTC,CASSLITGRNGANVLTF
TRBJ2-3,-,TRBD1,TRBV6-5,TGTGCCAGCAGCCGACAGGGGGCCCCCGCAGATACGCAGTATTTT,CASSRQGAPADTQYF
TRBJ1-5,-,TRBD1,TRBV28,TGTGCCAGCAGTTTGCCCCAGGGGGTGGTACAGCCCCAGCATTTT,CASSLPQGVVQPQHF
TRBJ1-2,-,-,TRBV27,TGTGCCAGCGGGTCGGACAGCTACTATGGCTACACCTTC,CASGSDSYYGYTF
TRBJ2-1,-,TRBD1,TRBV9,TGTGCCAGCAGCGCGGACAGGAAATACAATGAGCAGTTCTTC,CASSADRKYNEQFF
TRBJ1-2,-,-,TRBV11-2,TGTGCCAGCAGCTCCTTCAGGGTGGAGTATGATGGCTACACCTTC,CASSSFRVEYDGYTF
TRBJ2-7,-,-,TRBV7-2,TGTGCCAGCAGCTTAGGGACACACAGCTACGAGCAGTACTTC,CASSLGTHSYEQYF
TRBJ2-1,-,TRBD1,TRBV11-3,TGTGCCAGCAGCCTGGGGACAGTTTACAATGAGCAGTTCTTC,CASSLGTVYNEQFF
TRBJ2-5,-,-,TRBV6-6,TGTGCCAGCAGACCTTCGAGGTCTGGGGAGACCCAGTACTTC,CASRPSRSGETQYF
TRBJ2-3,-,TRBD2,TRBV5-1,TGCGCCAGCACCAGTAGGAGCGGGAGTGGCACAGATACGCAGTATTTT,CASTSRSGSGTDTQYF
TRBJ1-2,-,-,TRBV28,TGTGCCAGCGGCCAGGGTTGGGGCTACACCTTC,CASGQGWGYTF
TRBJ2-6,-,TRBD2,TRBV11-3,TGTGCCAGCAGCTCCGCCACTAGCGGGAGGGGCTCTGGGGCCAACGTCCTGACTTTC,CASSSATSGRGSGANVLTF